The present T cell receptor beta chain was sequenced within a study of T-cell reconstitution after alpha-beta-depleted transplantation in children. In germline, CDR1 is MNHEY, CDR2 SMNVEV (reference sequence). The V gene end was trimmed by 9 bases and the J gene end by 7 bases; junction bases not matched to a gene: 6. The length of the CDR3 is 12 residues. It was with unique molecular identifiers that the TCRbeta library was prepared. TCRdb reprocessed the PCR reads via MiXCR and lists one record per CDR3 protein. The sample carries a few hundred thousand distinct CDR3 sequences, approximately 10% recorded once.

Sample: PBMCs from the stem cell graft donor, taken from the stem cell graft. The rearrangement joins TRBV27 to TRBJ1-5; 7 nucleotides line up with TRBD1. This TCR was recovered from a human donor who donated a stem cell graft to a child with acute lymphoblastic leukemia. CDR3 loop: CASGQAGQPQHF. The CDR3 DNA follows: TGTGCCAGTGGACAGGCTGGACAGCCCCAGCATTTT.